These T cell receptor beta chains were read from a single sample in a study of OX40 agonist ivuxolimab in advanced cancers. Repertoires were generated with immunoSEQ multiplex PCR, while TCRdb's copy carries only in-frame clones and drops some. The sample shows 8,500 to 9,500 clones, around three quarters of them seen only once. The starting material was CD4+ or CD8+ T cells sorted from blood, obtained in a trial of the OX40 agonist ivuxolimab. These receptor sequences come from an adult with an advanced solid tumor such as melanoma, head and neck, liver or kidney cancer. CDR3s include the opening cysteine and the closing phenylalanine or tryptophan. The order of the fields is J gene, V gene, clone size, CDR3 protein. Clone size, where shown, is once, few, many, or a class for clones that have expanded.

TRBJ2-2	TRBV7-6	-	CASSWTGGDTGELFF
TRBJ2-7	TRBV13	-	CASSLGQGYEQYF
TRBJ1-4	TRBV7-9	-	CASSKPGEIRKLFF
TRBJ2-7	TRBV7-9	-	CASSSGQRYEQYF
TRBJ2-7	TRBV4-1	-	CASSLGTGTNEQYF
TRBJ1-6	TRBV4-1	-	CASSQDLVVSSGSPLHF
TRBJ2-7	TRBV11-2	once	CASSSQAGGPWEQYF
TRBJ2-3	TRBV5-8	-	CASSYALVGTDTQYF
TRBJ1-1	TRBV7-7	-	CASSAHRNTEAFF
TRBJ2-1	TRBV7-2	-	CASSLYLSVGSSYNEQFF
TRBJ2-3	TRBV6-6	-	CASSYFGQGSDTQYF
TRBJ2-7	TRBV6-6	-	CASSYSSQAVPYEQYF
TRBJ2-1	TRBV6-4	-	CASSDVGGADEQFF
TRBJ2-3	TRBV9	-	CASSVEGTLDGSDTQYF
TRBJ2-1	TRBV6-5	-	CATIATGAYNEQFF
TRBJ2-3	TRBV27	-	CATSREAGTSITDTQYF